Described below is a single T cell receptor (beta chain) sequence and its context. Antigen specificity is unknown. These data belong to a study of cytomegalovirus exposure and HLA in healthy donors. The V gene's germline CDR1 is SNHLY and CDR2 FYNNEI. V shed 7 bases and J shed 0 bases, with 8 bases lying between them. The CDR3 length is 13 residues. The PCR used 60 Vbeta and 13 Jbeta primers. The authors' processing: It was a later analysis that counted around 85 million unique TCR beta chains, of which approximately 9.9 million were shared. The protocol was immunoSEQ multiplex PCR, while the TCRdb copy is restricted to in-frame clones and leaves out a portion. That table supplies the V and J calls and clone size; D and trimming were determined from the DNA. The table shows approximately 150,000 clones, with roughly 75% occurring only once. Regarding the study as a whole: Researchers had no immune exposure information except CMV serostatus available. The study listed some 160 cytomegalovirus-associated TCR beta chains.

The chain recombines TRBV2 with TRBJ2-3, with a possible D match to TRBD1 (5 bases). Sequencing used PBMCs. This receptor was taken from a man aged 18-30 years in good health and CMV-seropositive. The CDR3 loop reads CASTRQSTDTQYF. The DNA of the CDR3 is TGTGCCAGCACCCGACAGAGCACAGATACGCAGTATTTT.